One and the same sample provided the 29 T cell receptor beta chains below, sequenced in a study of T cell repertoires in cytomegalovirus infection. No antigen has been identified for these receptors. TCRdb redid the calling of the reads with MiXCR, one entry per CDR3 protein. In the table there are about 890,000 distinct CDR3 sequences, roughly 30% of which are singletons. The sequencing used cultured CD8+ T cells from PBMCs, collected from culture after CMV antigen stimulation. The receptors come from a human donor in good health (CMV status not recorded). Some clones in this sample may be carry-over from other donors' samples.

The gene calls are TRBV12-3 or TRBV12-4 and TRBJ2-1; maybe TRBD1 (8 bases). The CDR3 contains 15 residues. V lost 7 bases to trimming and J lost 0 bases, with 13 bases between them. CDR3 amino acids: CASNNRGGSYNEQFF. CDR3 nucleotides: TGTGCCAGCAACAACAGGGGGGGCTCCTACAATGAGCAGTTCTTC.

In this sample, this clonotype turned up once. A much bigger clone sits one base away, suggesting this may be a read error. This chain connects TRBV7-2 to TRBJ1-3; D remains ambiguous. CDR3 length: 14 amino acids. CDR1 SGHTA and CDR2 FQGNSA come from the germline V gene. CDR3 sequence reads: CAGSLRKDGNTIYF. As DNA, the CDR3 is TGTGCCGGCAGCTTGAGGAAGGATGGAAACACCATATATTTT.

The chain links TRBV14 to TRBJ1-2, with D perhaps matching TRBD1 (6 bases). With 4 bases removed from V and 7 bases from J, the gap between germline ends came to 13 bases. The CDR3 covers 13 residues. The germline V gene has CDR1 SGHDN and CDR2 FVKESK. The CDR3 DNA is TGTGCCAGCAGCCTAGGAAGGGGGACTGGCTACACCTTC. Translation: CASSLGRGTGYTF.

The J gene is TRBJ1-6, the V gene TRBV7-9; D unresolved. V was trimmed by 4 bases and J by 11 bases, leaving 9 bases between them. The germline CDR1 and CDR2 sequences are SEHNR and FQNEAQ (reference sequence). The CDR3 contains 12 residues. The CDR3 DNA follows: TGTGCCAGCAGCTCAACTGTGGCACCCCTCCACTTT. Encoded protein: CASSSTVAPLHF.

This clonotype was detected a few times. The chain has TRBV15 and TRBJ1-1; D gene unclear. The CDR3 is made up of 15 amino acids. Germline V gene sequence: CDR1 LNHNV, CDR2 YYDKDF (reference sequence). Trimming took 0 bases from V and 0 from J, leaving 8 bases between them. The CDR3 nucleotides read TGTGCCACCAGCAGAGATAGGAGCATGAACACTGAAGCTTTCTTT. As protein: CATSRDRSMNTEAFF.

There are a few counts of this clonotype. The chain is built from TRBV20-1 and TRBJ1-4; weak D call: TRBD1 (5 bases). Germline V gene lookup returns CDR1 DFQATT and CDR2 SNEGSKA (reference sequence). Trimming took off 6 bases at V and 8 bases at J, with 22 bases between the two ends. The CDR3 length is 15 residues. CDR3 sequence: CSALSAGHRLEKLFF. For the CDR3, the DNA is TGCAGTGCCTTAAGTGCGGGGCATCGTTTAGAAAAACTGTTTTTT.

The CDR3 sequence is CASSLDLQGEETQYF. The DNA of the CDR3 is TGTGCCAGCAGCTTAGATTTGCAGGGTGAGGAGACCCAGTACTTC. The V and J genes are TRBV7-4 and TRBJ2-5, with D possibly TRBD1 on 5 matching bases. The CDR3 is made up of 15 amino acids. CDR1 and CDR2 from the germline V gene are SGHVT and SQSDAQ. Trimming left V 1 base short and J 5 bases short, with 14 bases between.

This clonotype was picked up many times. The gene calls are TRBV7-2 and TRBJ1-1; D gene unclear. V shed 3 bases and J shed 0 bases, with 14 bases lying between them. Germline V gene sequence: CDR1 SGHTA, CDR2 FQGNSA. The CDR3 length is 16 residues. Here the CDR3 DNA reads TGTGCCAGCAGCTTGAGAGGTGAGACGATGAACACTGAAGCTTTCTTT. This sequence encodes CASSLRGETMNTEAFF.

The J gene is TRBJ2-5, the V gene TRBV5-5, with a possible D match to TRBD1 (6 bases). Germline CDR1 SGHKS, CDR2 YYEKEE (reference sequence). The CDR3 extends over 13 amino acids. V was shortened by 6 bases and J by 3 bases, with 12 bases between the two germline ends. The CDR3 sequence: CASNLQGEETQYF. The CDR3 nucleotides read TGTGCCAGCAACCTACAGGGTGAAGAGACCCAGTACTTC.

The chain joins TRBV7-9 to TRBJ2-2; 8 bases align to TRBD2. Germline V CDR1 and CDR2: SEHNR, FQNEAQ (reference sequence). The V segment lost 7 bases and the J segment 8 bases; nucleotides outside the gene matches: 12. The CDR3 extends over 15 amino acids. DNA for the CDR3: TGTGCCAGCATGCGCCCGGGAGGGGCTACAGGGGAGCTGTTTTTT. Translating it yields CASMRPGGATGELFF.

This clonotype was detected once. Its ends do not fully match the called genes, so a read error is possible. The V and J genes are TRBV6-1 and TRBJ1-1; 9 positions match TRBD1. The CDR3 totals 14 residues. The germline V gene encodes CDR1 MNHNS and CDR2 SASEGT. CDR3 residues: CTSTRTGVNTEAFF. The CDR3 DNA reads TGTACCAGCACGCGGACAGGGGTGAACACTGAAGCTTTCTTT.

This clonotype was found once. This chain links TRBV15 with TRBJ2-1; the D is unclear. This CDR3 region has 11 residues. The V end lost 1 base, the J end lost 7 bases, and 2 bases lay between the germline ends. CDR1 is LNHNV and CDR2 is YYDKDF in the germline V gene (reference sequence). CDR3 DNA: TGTGCCACCAGCAGAGCGAATGAGCAGTTCTTC. Its translation: CATSRANEQFF.

This clonotype turned up a few times. The chain couples TRBV6-6 to TRBJ2-2; no reliable D call. The CDR3 contains 15 residues. Germline CDR1 is MNHNY and CDR2 is SVGAGI (reference sequence). Trimming removed 8 bases from V and 2 bases from J, with 15 bases in between. The DNA of the CDR3 is TGTGCCAGCGCTTCTCGGATAGATAACACCGGGGAGCTGTTTTTT. Protein sequence: CASASRIDNTGELFF.

This clonotype was picked up a small number of times. This chain uses TRBV4-3 with TRBJ1-1; a weak D match, TRBD1 (6 bases). Germline CDR1 reads LGHNA; CDR2 reads YSLEER. V lost 3 bases to trimming and J lost 4 bases, with 18 bases between them. The CDR3 is made up of 16 amino acids. CDR3 residues: CASSHLLQGRSTEAFF. DNA of the CDR3: TGCGCCAGCAGCCACCTACTCCAGGGGCGGTCCACTGAAGCTTTCTTT.

The V and J genes are TRBV6-5 and TRBJ2-5; the D call may be TRBD1 or TRBD2 (5 bases each). Looked up from germline, CDR1 is MNHEY and CDR2 is SVGAGI. V gave up 7 bases and J gave up 5 bases, with 17 bases separating them. This CDR3 comprises 14 residues. The CDR3 sequence: CASTKFPGRETQYF. The DNA of the CDR3 is TGTGCCAGCACAAAGTTTCCGGGACGGGAGACCCAGTACTTC.

This clonotype was recorded at least ten times. The J gene is TRBJ2-7, the V gene TRBV7-8; 12 bases are a match to TRBD2. Trimming at V came to 4 bases and at J to 4 bases, leaving 5 bases not matched to a gene. Germline V CDR1 and CDR2: SGHVS, FQNEAQ. The CDR3 is 15 amino acids. The CDR3 loop reads CASSSLAGGDYEQYF. DNA of the CDR3: TGTGCCAGCAGCTCTCTAGCGGGGGGGGATTACGAGCAGTACTTC.

This clonotype came up a few times. DNA for the CDR3: TGTGCCAGCAGTTATATCGGGGCACGCACAGATACGCAGTATTTT. It encodes CASSYIGARTDTQYF. V usage is TRBV6-5 and J usage is TRBJ2-3; the D gene could be TRBD1 or TRBD2 (5 bases each). Germline values: CDR1 MNHEY, CDR2 SVGAGI. The CDR3 length is 15 residues. V was clipped by 3 bases and J by 1 base, with 11 bases between them.

This clonotype was detected a few times. This chain joins TRBV12-3 or TRBV12-4 and TRBJ2-7, with TRBD1 as a possible D gene (5 bases). V lost 7 bases and J lost 6, with 22 bases in between. This CDR3 is built from 15 residues. The CDR3 DNA follows: TGTGCCAGCACCGAGTTGGGGCCCGGACGATCCGAGCAGTACTTC. Translation gives CASTELGPGRSEQYF.

The chain employs TRBV27 and TRBJ2-2; the match to TRBD2 covers 7 bases. Germline CDR1 and CDR2: MNHEY and SMNVEV (reference sequence). The ends lost 1 base at V and 10 bases at J; junction bases unmatched: 6. This CDR3 region has 14 residues. CDR3: CASSLYGGGEELFF. For the CDR3, the DNA is TGTGCCAGCAGTTTATATGGGGGAGGGGAGGAGCTGTTTTTT.

The sample holds many counts of this clonotype. J is TRBJ2-1 and V is TRBV11-2, with D maybe TRBD1 (6 bases). This CDR3 region has 13 residues. Looked up from germline, CDR1 is SGHAT and CDR2 is FQNNGV. Trimming removed 9 bases from V and 9 bases from J, with 18 bases in between. CDR3 protein: CASKTGQNPEQFF. CDR3 in DNA: TGTGCCAGTAAAACCGGACAGAACCCTGAGCAGTTCTTC.

This chain connects TRBV11-2 to TRBJ2-5, with D perhaps TRBD1 or TRBD2 (6 bases each). The CDR3 totals 15 residues. Looked up from germline, CDR1 is SGHAT and CDR2 is FQNNGV. The V end was cut by 3 bases, the J end by 5 bases, with 16 bases between. The CDR3 DNA sequence: TGTGCCAGCAGCTTCTGGGGGGCCGGAGGGGAGACCCAGTACTTC. Residues: CASSFWGAGGETQYF.

In this sample, this clonotype turned up once. The CDR3 nucleotides read TGTGCCAGCAGCGCCGGGACGCCTAAAACTGAAGCTTTCTTT. Translated: CASSAGTPKTEAFF. The rearrangement uses TRBV9 and TRBJ1-1, with TRBD1 as a possible D gene (5 bases). CDR3 size: 14 residues. With 3 bases removed from V and 5 bases from J, the gap between germline ends came to 14 bases. From germline, CDR1 is SGDLS and CDR2 YYNGEE.

The V and J genes are TRBV12-3 or TRBV12-4 and TRBJ1-3; 8 nucleotides agree with TRBD1. V lost 7 bases to trimming and J lost 6 bases; unmatched junction nucleotides: 8. The CDR3 runs 14 residues. CDR3 coding DNA: TGTGCCAGCACCATGACAGGGGAGGAAAACACCATATATTTT. This encodes CASTMTGEENTIYF.

This chain links TRBV2 with TRBJ1-2; 8 positions agree with TRBD1. The CDR3 has 14 amino acids. V shed 1 base and J 2 bases; nucleotides not matched to a gene: 0. Germline CDR1 and CDR2: SNHLY and FYNNEI. Here the CDR3 DNA reads TGTGCCAGCAGTGAAGGACAGGGGAACTATGGCTACACCTTC. Translating gives CASSEGQGNYGYTF.

The rearrangement joins TRBV6-1 to TRBJ1-5, with 8 bases that match TRBD1. This CDR3 is 15 amino acids long. Unmatched junction bases numbered 4, after V lost 4 bases and J lost 2 bases. CDR1 is MNHNS, CDR2 SASEGT, per germline. CDR3 residues: CASSVVTGGNQPQHF. Written as DNA, the CDR3 is TGTGCCAGCAGTGTAGTGACAGGGGGCAATCAGCCCCAGCATTTT.

This clonotype appeared a single time. This chain connects TRBV5-6 to TRBJ2-2, with D maybe TRBD2 (6 bases). Trimming removed 1 base at V and 7 bases at J, with 23 bases between. This CDR3 spans 18 amino acids. Germline V CDR1 and CDR2: SGHDT, YYEEEE. In nucleotides, the CDR3 is TGTGCCAGCAGCTTGTTTCGGATGTGGGGAAAGGAGGGCGGGGAGCTGTTTTTT. It is translated as CASSLFRMWGKEGGELFF.

The chain employs TRBV5-4 and TRBJ2-2; TRBD2 is a possible D gene (7 bases). The CDR3 loop spans 17 amino acids. Germline CDR1 SGHNT, CDR2 YYREEE (reference sequence). V lost 4 bases and J 1 base, leaving 17 bases between the germline ends. This CDR3 is CASSPPGGAQNTGELFF. DNA of the CDR3: TGTGCCAGCAGCCCCCCGGGGGGCGCGCAGAACACCGGGGAGCTGTTTTTT.

The CDR3 loop reads CASSEWGETQYF. In DNA, the CDR3 is TGTGCCAGCAGTGAGTGGGGGGAGACCCAGTACTTC. This chain links TRBV25-1 with TRBJ2-5; the D gene could be TRBD1 or TRBD2 (5 bases each). Germline assignment: CDR1 MGHDK and CDR2 SYGVNS. CDR3 length equals 12 residues. The V end was cut by 3 bases, the J end by 5 bases, with 7 bases between. The full variable domain, its missing parts supplied by reference TRBV25-1 and TRBJ2-5, is EADIYQTPRYLVIGTGKKITLECSQTMGHDKMYWYQQDPGMELHLIHYSYGVNSTEKGDLSSESTVSRIRTEHFPLTLESARPSHTSQYLCASSEWGETQYFGPGTRLLVL.

V and J are TRBV29-1 and TRBJ2-1; a possible D gene is TRBD1 (5 bases). Trimming pared 7 bases from V and 4 bases from J, leaving 11 bases between. Germline loops: CDR1 SQVTM, CDR2 ANQGSEA. This CDR3 is 12 amino acids long. The CDR3 DNA reads as TGCAGCGCCCTCCAGGGTTACAATGAGCAGTTCTTC. It specifies CSALQGYNEQFF.